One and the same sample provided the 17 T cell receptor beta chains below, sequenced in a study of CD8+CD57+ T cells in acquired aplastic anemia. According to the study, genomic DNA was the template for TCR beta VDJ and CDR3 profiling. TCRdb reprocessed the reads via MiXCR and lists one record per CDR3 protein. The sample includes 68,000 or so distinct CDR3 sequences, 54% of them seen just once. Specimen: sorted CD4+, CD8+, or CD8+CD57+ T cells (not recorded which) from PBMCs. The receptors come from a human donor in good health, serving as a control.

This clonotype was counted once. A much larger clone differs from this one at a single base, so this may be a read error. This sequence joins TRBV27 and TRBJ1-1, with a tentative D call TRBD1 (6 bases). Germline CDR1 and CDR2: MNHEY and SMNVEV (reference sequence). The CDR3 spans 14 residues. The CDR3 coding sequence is TGTGCCAACAGTGCTACCGTGTCGGACAGTAAAGCTTTCTTT. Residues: CANSATVSDSKAFF.

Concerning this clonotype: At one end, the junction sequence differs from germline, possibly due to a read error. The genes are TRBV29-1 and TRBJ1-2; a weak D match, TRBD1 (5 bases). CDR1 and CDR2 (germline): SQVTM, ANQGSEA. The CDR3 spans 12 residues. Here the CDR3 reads CSAEPDGGRVIF. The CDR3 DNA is TGCAGCGCCGAACCAGACGGGGGAAGGGTCATTTTC.

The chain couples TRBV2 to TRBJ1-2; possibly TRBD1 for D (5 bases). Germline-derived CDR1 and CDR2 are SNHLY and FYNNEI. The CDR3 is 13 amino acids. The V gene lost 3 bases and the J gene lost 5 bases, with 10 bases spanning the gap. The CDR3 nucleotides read TGTGCCAGCAGTGACGAGGGGATATATGGCTACACCTTC. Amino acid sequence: CASSDEGIYGYTF.

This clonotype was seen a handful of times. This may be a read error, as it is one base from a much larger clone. CDR3: CAWSETGISPGYTF. The CDR3 region has the DNA TGTGCCTGGAGTGAGACAGGGATCTCCCCTGGCTACACCTTC. The chain recombines TRBV30 with TRBJ1-2; 7 bases match TRBD1. CDR1 and CDR2 (germline): GTSNPN, SVGIG (reference sequence). The CDR3 is 14 residues long. With V trimmed by 1 base and J by 7 bases, 9 bases remained unmatched.

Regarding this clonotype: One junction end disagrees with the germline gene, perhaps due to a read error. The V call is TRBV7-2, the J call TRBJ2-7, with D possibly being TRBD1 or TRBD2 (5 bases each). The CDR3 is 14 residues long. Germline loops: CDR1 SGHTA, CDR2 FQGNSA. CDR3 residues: CACSSTGPFYEQYF. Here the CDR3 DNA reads TGTGCCTGCAGTTCGACGGGACCCTTCTACGAGCAGTACTTC.

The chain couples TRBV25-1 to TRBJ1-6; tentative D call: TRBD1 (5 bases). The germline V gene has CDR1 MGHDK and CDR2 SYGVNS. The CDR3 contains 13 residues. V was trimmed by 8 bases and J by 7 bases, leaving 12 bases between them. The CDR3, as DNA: TGTGCCAGCCGCAGGGTAGTGAATTCACCCCTCCACTTT. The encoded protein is CASRRVVNSPLHF.

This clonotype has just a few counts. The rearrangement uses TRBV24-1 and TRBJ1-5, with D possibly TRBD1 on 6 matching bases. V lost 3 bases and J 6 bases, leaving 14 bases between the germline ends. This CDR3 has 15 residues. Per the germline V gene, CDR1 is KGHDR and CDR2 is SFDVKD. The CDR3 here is CATSDSTKGGQPQHF. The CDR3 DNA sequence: TGTGCCACCAGTGATAGCACAAAGGGGGGTCAGCCCCAGCATTTT.

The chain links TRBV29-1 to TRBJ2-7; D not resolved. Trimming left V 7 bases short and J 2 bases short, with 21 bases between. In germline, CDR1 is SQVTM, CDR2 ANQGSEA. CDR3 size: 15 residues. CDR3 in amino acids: CSATPVVSLPYEQYF. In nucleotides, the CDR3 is TGCAGCGCTACCCCGGTGGTTTCCCTCCCCTACGAGCAGTACTTC.

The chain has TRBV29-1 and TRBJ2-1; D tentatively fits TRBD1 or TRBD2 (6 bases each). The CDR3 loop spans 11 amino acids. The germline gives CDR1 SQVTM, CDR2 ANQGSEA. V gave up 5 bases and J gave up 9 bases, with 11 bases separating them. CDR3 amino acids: CSVTEGGEQFF. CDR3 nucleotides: TGCAGCGTTACTGAGGGGGGTGAGCAGTTCTTC.

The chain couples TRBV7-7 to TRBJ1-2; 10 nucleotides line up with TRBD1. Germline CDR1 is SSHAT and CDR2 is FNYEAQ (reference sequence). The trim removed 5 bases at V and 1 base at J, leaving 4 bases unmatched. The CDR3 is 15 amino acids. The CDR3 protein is CASSAGTGDNYGYTF. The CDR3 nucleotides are TGTGCCAGCAGCGCCGGGACAGGGGATAACTATGGCTACACCTTC. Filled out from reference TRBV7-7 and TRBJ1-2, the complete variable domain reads GAGVSQSPRYKVTKRGQDVTLRCDPISSHATLYWYQQALGQGPEFLTYFNYEAQPDKSGLPSDRFSAERPEGSISTLTIQRTEQRDSAMYRCASSAGTGDNYGYTFGSGTRLTVV.

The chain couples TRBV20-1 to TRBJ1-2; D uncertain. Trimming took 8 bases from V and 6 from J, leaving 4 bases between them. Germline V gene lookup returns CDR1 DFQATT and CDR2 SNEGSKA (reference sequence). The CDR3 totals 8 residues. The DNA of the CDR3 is TGCAGTTCCGATGGCTACACCTTC. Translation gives CSSDGYTF.

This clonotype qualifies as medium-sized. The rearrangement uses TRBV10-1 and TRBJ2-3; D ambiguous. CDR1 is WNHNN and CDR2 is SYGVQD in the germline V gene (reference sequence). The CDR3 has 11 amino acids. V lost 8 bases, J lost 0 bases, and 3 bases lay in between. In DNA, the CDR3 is TGCGCCAGCGACAGCACAGATACGCAGTATTTT. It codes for CASDSTDTQYF.

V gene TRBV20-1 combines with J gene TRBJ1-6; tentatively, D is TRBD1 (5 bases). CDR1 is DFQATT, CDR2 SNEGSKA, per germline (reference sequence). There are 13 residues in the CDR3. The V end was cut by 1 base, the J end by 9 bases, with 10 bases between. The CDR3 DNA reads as TGCAGTGCTAGAGTCGGGGGAGGTTCACCCCTCCACTTT. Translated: CSARVGGGSPLHF.

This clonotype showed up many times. CDR3: CASSLEADTQYF. CDR3 in DNA: TGTGCCAGCAGCTTAGAGGCAGATACGCAGTATTTT. V usage is TRBV13 and J usage is TRBJ2-3; D remains ambiguous. Germline assignment: CDR1 PRHDT and CDR2 FYEKMQ (reference sequence). Trimming removed 1 base at V and 4 bases at J, with 3 bases between. The CDR3 loop spans 12 amino acids.

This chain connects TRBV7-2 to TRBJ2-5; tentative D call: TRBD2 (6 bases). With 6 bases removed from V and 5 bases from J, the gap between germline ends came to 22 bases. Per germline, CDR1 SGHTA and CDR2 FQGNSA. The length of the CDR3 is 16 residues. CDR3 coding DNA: TGTGCCAGCAGTGGCCTTGCGGGGCAAGTTCGGGAGACCCAGTACTTC. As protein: CASSGLAGQVRETQYF.

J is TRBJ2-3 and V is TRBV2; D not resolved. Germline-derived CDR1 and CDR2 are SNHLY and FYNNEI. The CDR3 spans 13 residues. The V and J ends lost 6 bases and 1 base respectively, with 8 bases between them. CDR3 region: CASRVGGTDTQYF. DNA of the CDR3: TGTGCCAGCAGGGTAGGTGGCACAGATACGCAGTATTTT.

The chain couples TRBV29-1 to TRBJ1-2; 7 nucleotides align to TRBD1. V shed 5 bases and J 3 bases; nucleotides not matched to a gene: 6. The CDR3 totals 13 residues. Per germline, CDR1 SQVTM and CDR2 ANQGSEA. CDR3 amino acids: CSVSRDSDYGYTF. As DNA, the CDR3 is TGCAGCGTTAGCCGGGACAGTGACTATGGCTACACCTTC.